These 16 T cell receptor beta chains share one sample of origin, sequenced in a study of blood T cell repertoires in COVID-19 (dated by TCRdb to the early 2020s). Library creation used the immunoSEQ multiplex PCR assay. TCRdb provides this immuneACCESS table in a form limited to in-frame rearrangements. Some clones are lacking; in checked studies, under half of them reflect an unresolved V gene, and why the rest are absent is not known. This sample holds roughly 41,000 clones; about 76% were observed only once. The biggest ten clones account for roughly a tenth of the sample. The sample taken for sequencing was peripheral blood. The receptor source for this set is a man in his 70s with COVID-19, enrolled during active disease.

This rearrangement joins TRBV6-2 or TRBV6-3 to TRBJ1-3; D unclear. Trimming took 4 bases from V and 3 from J, leaving 13 bases between them. The V gene's germline CDR1 is MNHEY and CDR2 SVGEGT. This CDR3 spans 15 amino acids. The CDR3 reads CASSSGGLIGNTIYF. CDR3 nucleotides: TGTGCCAGCAGTTCCGGCGGTCTTATTGGAAACACCATATATTTT.

The chain has TRBV3-1 (or the pseudogene TRBV3-2) and TRBJ2-7; a possible D gene is TRBD2 (6 bases). CDR3 length: 12 amino acids. Trimming removed 6 bases from V and 4 bases from J, with 10 bases in between. Per the germline V gene, CDR1 is LGHDT and CDR2 is YNNKEL (reference sequence). The CDR3 spells CASSRAGYEQYF. The CDR3 region has the DNA TGTGCCAGCAGTCGCGCGGGGTACGAGCAGTACTTC.

With regard to this clone: The same CDR3 also results from other DNA sequences found in this sample. V gene TRBV7-2 combines with J gene TRBJ2-5; 7 bases agree with TRBD2. Germline V gene lookup returns CDR1 SGHTA and CDR2 FQGNSA. This CDR3 region has 14 residues. V gave up 1 base and J gave up 4 bases; unmatched junction bases: 3. The CDR3 spells CASSLGGGRETQYF. DNA for the CDR3: TGTGCCAGCAGCTTAGGGGGCGGGAGAGAGACCCAGTACTTC.

The table lists this clone with a few counts. This chain connects TRBV2 to TRBJ2-4, with a tentative D call TRBD2 (6 bases). The CDR3 is made up of 14 amino acids. With 4 bases removed from V and 9 bases from J, the gap between germline ends came to 16 bases. From germline, CDR1 is SNHLY and CDR2 FYNNEI. The CDR3 DNA follows: TGTGCCAGCAGTGCGGAGGGGTTACGTACCATTCAGTACTTC. Its translation is CASSAEGLRTIQYF.

This clone came up once. CDR3: CASRTSTGEQPQHF. DNA for the CDR3: TGTGCCAGCAGGACCTCGACAGGGGAACAGCCCCAGCATTTT. This chain links TRBV6-5 with TRBJ1-5, with 8 bases that match TRBD1. V gave up 6 bases and J gave up 7 bases; unmatched junction bases: 8. This CDR3 is built from 14 residues. CDR1 MNHEY and CDR2 SVGAGI come from the germline V gene.

The genes are TRBV5-4 and TRBJ2-3; D may be TRBD1 (6 bases). The V end lost 4 bases, the J end lost 2 bases, and 14 bases lay between the germline ends. The CDR3 runs to 15 residues. CDR1 is SGHNT and CDR2 is YYREEE in the germline V gene (reference sequence). The CDR3 reads CASSLGAGVTDTQYF. The CDR3 nucleotides are TGTGCCAGCAGCCTGGGGGCAGGGGTCACAGATACGCAGTATTTT. Together with reference TRBV5-4 and TRBJ2-3, the CDR3 gives the full variable domain: ETGVTQSPTHLIKTRGQQVTLRCSSQSGHNTVSWYQQALGQGPQFIFQYYREEENGRGNFPPRFSGLQFPNYSSELNVNALELDDSALYLCASSLGAGVTDTQYFGPGTRLTVL.

A few counts support this clone. This chain links TRBV28 with TRBJ1-2, with 7 bases lining up with TRBD1. The V gene end was trimmed by 2 bases and the J gene end by 4 bases; junction bases not matched to a gene: 4. CDR1 MDHEN and CDR2 SYDVKM come from the germline V gene. CDR3 length equals 14 residues. The CDR3 protein is CASSLGAGGYGYTF. CDR3 nucleotide sequence: TGTGCCAGCAGTTTAGGGGCAGGGGGCTATGGCTACACCTTC.

In its sample, this clone was seen once. The rearrangement links TRBV4-3 to TRBJ2-1, with TRBD1 identical over 8 bases. V dropped 0 bases and J dropped 8; count of bases not matched to a gene: 6. CDR1 is LGHNA and CDR2 is YSLEER in the germline V gene. CDR3 length: 15 amino acids. The DNA for the CDR3 is TGCGCCAGCAGCCAAGACGTGGACAGGGAGGATGAGCAGTTCTTC. It encodes CASSQDVDREDEQFF.

This sequence joins TRBV6-2 or TRBV6-3 and TRBJ2-2, with a tentative D call TRBD1 (6 bases). V was shortened by 6 bases and J by 3 bases, with 17 bases between the two germline ends. The CDR3 is 16 amino acids. In germline, CDR1 is MNHEY, CDR2 SVGEGT. The DNA for the CDR3 is TGTGCCAGCAGCCGAAGAGGACAGCAAGACACCGGGGAGCTGTTTTTT. This encodes CASSRRGQQDTGELFF.

This clone was counted a few times. The rearrangement links TRBV30 to TRBJ2-7; the match to TRBD1 covers 7 bases. V lost 4 bases and J lost 2; bases outside the gene matches: 5. The CDR3 runs 13 residues. Germline assignment: CDR1 GTSNPN and CDR2 SVGIG (reference sequence). The DNA of the CDR3 is TGTGCCTGGATGGGACAGACAACCTACGAGCAGTACTTC. Encoded protein: CAWMGQTTYEQYF.

The chain uses TRBV19 and TRBJ2-7; TRBD2 matches at 7 bases. The CDR3 runs 14 residues. Trimming at V came to 2 bases and at J to 7 bases, leaving 8 bases not matched to a gene. The germline V gene has CDR1 LNHDA and CDR2 SQIVND (reference sequence). CDR3 region: CASSIFAGDYEQYF. The CDR3 DNA follows: TGTGCCAGTAGTATATTTGCGGGGGACTATGAGCAGTACTTC.

This clone was observed a handful of times. The chain joins TRBV11-2 to TRBJ1-1; a weak D match, TRBD1 (5 bases). The CDR3 covers 15 residues. In germline, CDR1 is SGHAT, CDR2 FQNNGV. V lost 7 bases to trimming and J lost 4 bases, with 19 bases between them. CDR3 DNA sequence: TGTGCCAGCAAGTATGTAAGGGGTTACAGCACTGAAGCTTTCTTT. Residues: CASKYVRGYSTEAFF.

The rearrangement joins TRBV7-8 to TRBJ1-2; TRBD1 aligns across 10 bases. The J segment lost 7 bases and the V segment lost 6 bases, leaving 5 bases of the junction unmatched. Germline CDR1 SGHVS, CDR2 FQNEAQ. The CDR3 sequence is 13 residues long. The chain's CDR3 is CASRPTGGGGYTF. For the CDR3, the DNA is TGTGCCAGCAGACCGACAGGGGGCGGTGGCTACACCTTC.

The chain links TRBV6-5 to TRBJ1-4, with TRBD1 as a possible D gene (5 bases). V gave up 1 base and J gave up 5 bases, with 8 bases separating them. CDR3 length: 14 amino acids. Germline CDR1 and CDR2: MNHEY and SVGAGI. CDR3 DNA sequence: TGTGCCAGCAGTTACTTCGGGGGGAATGAAAAACTGTTTTTT. Protein product: CASSYFGGNEKLFF.

The rearrangement links TRBV6-2 or TRBV6-3 to TRBJ1-2; D is unclear. The length of the CDR3 is 13 residues. Germline V gives CDR1 MNHEY, CDR2 SVGEGT. Trimming removed 0 bases at V and 1 base at J, with 3 bases between. The CDR3 sequence: CASSYSSNYGYTF. In DNA form, the CDR3 reads TGTGCCAGCAGTTACTCGAGTAACTATGGCTACACCTTC.

This clone occurred a few times. V usage is TRBV5-8 and J usage is TRBJ1-2, with D perhaps TRBD1 (6 bases). CDR3 length equals 15 residues. V was clipped by 0 bases and J by 2 bases, with 11 bases between them. The germline V gene encodes CDR1 SGHTS and CDR2 YDEGEE. The DNA of the CDR3 is TGTGCCAGCAGCTTGGGGGGGCGAAGGAACTATGGCTACACCTTC. It codes for CASSLGGRRNYGYTF.